The sample holds one count of the clone carrying this TCR beta chain. The antigen is unknown. Some second doses came at about 4 weeks and others at about 12 weeks; these were pooled. Data came from immunoSEQ multiplex PCR; TCRdb stores just in-frame clones and leaves some out. The data contain fewer than 100,000 clones, almost 90% of them seen just once; the ten biggest clones take up 16%. The sample belongs to a study of T cell responses to AZD1222 COVID-19 vaccine. Germline assignment: CDR1 SGHTS and CDR2 YDEGEE. The V end lost 1 base, the J end lost 3 bases, and 10 bases lay between the germline ends. The CDR3 covers 14 residues. Overall study findings and caveats: In a largely white British group with more females than males, clonal diversity was possibly underestimated. Baseline testing showed seropositivity in only a handful of AZD1222 recipients. The study sampled repertoires only after the peak T cell response.

This rearrangement joins TRBV5-8 to TRBJ2-5; possible D gene TRBD1, 7 bases. Sequences were derived from peripheral blood, sampled 28 days after the second AZD1222 dose. This TCR came from an adult who received the AZD1222 COVID-19 vaccine. In DNA form, the CDR3 reads TGTGCCAGCAGCTTGATCAGGGGGGAAGAGACCCAGTACTTC. Protein: CASSLIRGEETQYF.